These 15 T cell receptor beta chains were all obtained from the same sample, sequenced in a study of post-analysis software for immune sequencing data. Sequencing libraries made from TCR beta cDNA carried unique molecular identifiers. MiXCR was run by TCRdb on the PCR reads, yielding one entry per CDR3 protein. Of 750,000 to 950,000 distinct CDR3 sequences in the sample, about 50% were seen once. No antigens are known for them. Study-wide results and caveats: Five or six TRBV segments, including TRBV5-6, TRBV5-1 and TRBV20-1, were more frequent in patients than controls.

The sequenced sample was blood. The source of these receptors is a girl under 18 with multiple sclerosis.

This clonotype was seen just once. This chain connects TRBV4-1 to TRBJ2-3; TRBD1 matches 10 bases. Germline CDR1 MGHRA, CDR2 YSYEKL. V was pared by 0 bases and J by 10 bases, with 16 bases of the junction left unmatched. The CDR3 length is 18 residues. The CDR3 bases are TGCGCCAGCAGCCAAGACCGACAGGGGGCTCGCCTCGGGGATCCGCAGTATTTT. Translation: CASSQDRQGARLGDPQYF.

The chain uses TRBV5-1 and TRBJ2-1; 10 nucleotides align to TRBD1. Per germline, CDR1 SGHRS and CDR2 YFSETQ. The CDR3 is 16 amino acids. Germline trimming cut 6 bases from V and 10 bases from J; bases unmatched to any gene: 16. DNA for the CDR3: TGCGCCAGCACCTTAGGGCCGGGACAGGGGTTTAACGAGCAGTTCTTC. Its protein is CASTLGPGQGFNEQFF.

The CDR3 region has the DNA TGCGCCAGCAGCTTACCTGGGACAGGGGGAAGCGGCGAGACCCAGTACTTC. It is translated as CASSLPGTGGSGETQYF. The chain recombines TRBV5-1 with TRBJ2-5, with 11 bases matching TRBD1. The length of the CDR3 is 17 residues. V gave up 2 bases and J gave up 5 bases; unmatched junction bases: 11. Per the germline V gene, CDR1 is SGHRS and CDR2 is YFSETQ.

The J gene is TRBJ2-3, the V gene TRBV6-6; 10 positions agree with TRBD1. From germline, CDR1 is MNHNY and CDR2 SVGAGI (reference sequence). Trimming at V came to 6 bases and at J to 1 base, leaving 7 bases not matched to a gene. The CDR3 totals 16 residues. CDR3 nucleotides: TGTGCCAGCAGCTGGGACAGGGGCGGGGGCACAGATACGCAGTATTTT. This sequence encodes CASSWDRGGGTDTQYF.

The chain is built from TRBV6-2 or TRBV6-3 and TRBJ2-7, with D unresolved. Trimming left V 5 bases short and J 6 bases short, with 8 bases between. The CDR3 is 11 residues long. Germline CDR1 MNHEY, CDR2 SVGEGT. The CDR3 loop reads CASSPLAEQYF. The CDR3 DNA reads TGTGCCAGCAGTCCCCTTGCCGAGCAGTACTTC.

This clonotype was counted between two and nine times. The chain joins TRBV5-1 to TRBJ2-3; 9 nucleotides match TRBD2. The CDR3 is 14 amino acids. V shed 1 base, J shed 6 bases, and the junction held 3 bases outside the gene matches. Germline V gene sequence: CDR1 SGHRS, CDR2 YFSETQ. DNA of the CDR3: TGCGCCAGCAGCTTGTGGCGGGAGGGCGATACGCAGTATTTT. Amino acids: CASSLWREGDTQYF. The entire variable domain, with the rest obtained from reference TRBV5-1 and TRBJ2-3, is as follows: KAGVTQTPRYLIKTRGQQVTLSCSPISGHRSVSWYQQTPGQGLQFLFEYFSETQRNKGNFPGRFSGRQFSNSRSEMNVSTLELGDSALYLCASSLWREGDTQYFGPGTRLTVL.

There are a few counts of this clonotype. V is TRBV4-1 and J is TRBJ2-7, with unresolved D. The CDR3 runs 16 residues. CDR1 and CDR2 (germline): MGHRA, YSYEKL. Trimming left V 0 bases short and J 0 bases short, with 12 bases between. The CDR3 DNA sequence: TGCGCCAGCAGCCAAGAAGGGTACAGCCCCTCCTACGAGCAGTACTTC. As protein: CASSQEGYSPSYEQYF.

The V call is TRBV29-1, the J call TRBJ2-7; D gene unclear. The CDR3 runs to 11 residues. V was trimmed by 5 bases and J by 5 bases, leaving 10 bases between them. Germline V gene data show CDR1 as SQVTM and CDR2 as ANQGSEA. CDR3 nucleotides: TGCAGCGTTAAAGGTTCCCACGAGCAGTACTTC. Its translation is CSVKGSHEQYF.

The chain links TRBV7-3 to TRBJ1-2, with 8 bases aligning to TRBD1. V was pared by 0 bases and J by 2 bases, with 2 bases of the junction left unmatched. CDR1 and CDR2 (germline): SGHTA, FQGTGA. The CDR3 runs 15 residues. The CDR3 spells CASSLTGQANYGYTF. The CDR3, as DNA: TGTGCCAGCAGCTTAACGGGACAGGCCAACTATGGCTACACCTTC.

J is TRBJ2-1 and V is TRBV7-9, with D possibly TRBD2 on 5 matching bases. Trimming removed 2 bases at V and 11 bases at J, with 10 bases between. The CDR3 is made up of 12 amino acids. Germline values: CDR1 SEHNR, CDR2 FQNEAQ (reference sequence). CDR3 sequence: CASSLSREQQFF. CDR3 DNA: TGTGCCAGCAGCTTAAGTAGGGAGCAGCAGTTCTTC.

A few counts support this clonotype. This chain uses TRBV20-1 with TRBJ2-5; D may be TRBD1 (5 bases). The CDR3 covers 15 residues. Looked up from germline, CDR1 is DFQATT and CDR2 is SNEGSKA (reference sequence). Trimming took 6 bases from V and 5 from J, leaving 22 bases between them. CDR3 in DNA: TGCAGTGCGGACGGACAAGGGTGGGCCAAGGAGACCCAGTACTTC. This codes for CSADGQGWAKETQYF.

The chain recombines TRBV20-1 with TRBJ2-5; 9 bases map to TRBD2. There are 15 residues in the CDR3. The ends lost 6 bases at V and 5 bases at J; junction bases unmatched: 13. Germline-derived CDR1 and CDR2 are DFQATT and SNEGSKA (reference sequence). The CDR3 DNA follows: TGCAGTGCGGCCTCGACTAGCGGCCTGATGGAGACCCAGTACTTC. Translating it yields CSAASTSGLMETQYF.

The genes are TRBV7-9 and TRBJ2-1; the D gene is possibly TRBD1 (5 bases). The J call may be mistaken, given a closer DNA end match to TRBJ2-7. This CDR3 comprises 15 residues. Germline V gene sequence: CDR1 SEHNR, CDR2 FQNEAQ (reference sequence). Here the CDR3 reads CASSLVQAKAREQYF. In nucleotides, the CDR3 is TGTGCCAGCAGCTTAGTACAGGCAAAGGCTCGGGAGCAGTACTTC.

This chain uses TRBV15 with TRBJ2-1, with 11 nucleotides matching TRBD2. Germline V gene data show CDR1 as LNHNV and CDR2 as YYDKDF (reference sequence). The CDR3 loop spans 15 amino acids. V dropped 3 bases and J dropped 4; count of bases not matched to a gene: 2. This chain's CDR3 is CATSSASGGYNEQFF. CDR3 nucleotides: TGTGCCACCAGCAGCGCTAGCGGGGGGTACAATGAGCAGTTCTTC.

CDR3 sequence reads: CAWSGEVTDTQYF. Written as DNA, the CDR3 is TGTGCCTGGAGTGGAGAGGTTACAGATACGCAGTATTTT. This sequence joins TRBV30 and TRBJ2-3; D is unclear. V was cut by 1 base and J by 3 bases, with 8 bases left in between. The CDR3 extends over 13 amino acids. CDR1 GTSNPN and CDR2 SVGIG come from the germline V gene (reference sequence). Full variable domain (outside the CDR3, taken from reference TRBV30 and TRBJ2-3): SQTIHQWPATLVQPVGSPLSLECTVEGTSNPNLYWYRQAAGRGLQLLFYSVGIGQISSEVPQNLSASRPQDRQFILSSKKLLLSDSGFYLCAWSGEVTDTQYFGPGTRLTVL.